This entry lists 22 T cell receptor beta chains sequenced from one sample in a study of blood T cell repertoires in COVID-19. Clones were sequenced by immunoSEQ multiplex PCR, and TCRdb holds only the in-frame ones, with some missing. The sample comprises approximately 170,000 clones, 70% to 90% of which are singletons, and around 1.2% rests with the top ten. The sequenced material came from peripheral blood. The receptors were gathered from a man younger than 40 with acute or convalescent COVID-19.

The V call is TRBV25-1, the J call TRBJ2-1, with D perhaps TRBD1 (6 bases). The CDR3 is 13 amino acids. Germline V lookup: CDR1 MGHDK, CDR2 SYGVNS. Trimming stripped 6 bases from V and 9 bases from J, with 15 bases between. The CDR3 DNA reads as TGTGCCAGCAGACCCACAGGGTTAATTGAGCAGTTCTTC. Its translation: CASRPTGLIEQFF.

The chain is built from TRBV6-5 and TRBJ1-4, with TRBD1 identical over 8 bases. The CDR3 sequence is 15 residues long. V was pared by 5 bases and J by 8 bases, with 10 bases of the junction left unmatched. In germline, CDR1 is MNHEY, CDR2 SVGAGI. The CDR3 region has the DNA TGTGCCAGCAGTCTTGGACAGGGAAGATACGAAAAACTGTTTTTT. It encodes CASSLGQGRYEKLFF.

This rearrangement joins TRBV6-2 or TRBV6-3 to TRBJ2-7, with 11 bases identical to TRBD1. Germline V CDR1 and CDR2: MNHEY, SVGEGT. J gave up 4 bases and V 5 bases, and 16 bases lay outside the gene matches. The CDR3 loop spans 18 amino acids. CDR3 DNA sequence: TGTGCCAGCAGTCCAGGGCAGGACAGGGGGCTCTTTTCATACGAGCAGTACTTC. It yields the protein CASSPGQDRGLFSYEQYF.

V and J are TRBV9 and TRBJ2-7, with TRBD2 as a possible D gene (6 bases). CDR1 and CDR2 from the germline V gene are SGDLS and YYNGEE. V dropped 0 bases and J dropped 5 bases, with 12 bases sitting between them. The CDR3 spans 14 residues. The CDR3 is CASSVGGDVHEQYF. DNA for the CDR3: TGTGCCAGCAGCGTAGGCGGGGATGTCCACGAGCAGTACTTC.

The chain has TRBV5-4 and TRBJ1-1, with D possibly being TRBD1 (5 bases). CDR3 length: 16 amino acids. The V gene lost 4 bases and the J gene lost 1 base, with 17 bases spanning the gap. Germline V gives CDR1 SGHNT, CDR2 YYREEE (reference sequence). The CDR3 loop reads CASSGWRGTPNTEAFF. CDR3 nucleotides: TGTGCCAGCAGCGGGTGGAGGGGAACACCGAACACTGAAGCTTTCTTT. Full variable domain (outside the CDR3, taken from reference TRBV5-4 and TRBJ1-1): ETGVTQSPTHLIKTRGQQVTLRCSSQSGHNTVSWYQQALGQGPQFIFQYYREEENGRGNFPPRFSGLQFPNYSSELNVNALELDDSALYLCASSGWRGTPNTEAFFGQGTRLTVV.

This clone was detected once. The rearrangement uses TRBV29-1 and TRBJ1-1, with 7 bases lining up with TRBD1. The CDR3 extends over 12 amino acids. Unmatched junction bases numbered 1, after V lost 6 bases and J lost 0 bases. The germline V gene encodes CDR1 SQVTM and CDR2 ANQGSEA. The DNA for the CDR3 is TGCAGCGTGGGACAGCTGAACACTGAAGCTTTCTTT. Protein product: CSVGQLNTEAFF.

V usage is TRBV19 and J usage is TRBJ2-5, with D perhaps TRBD2 (7 bases). V lost 6 bases and J 4 bases, leaving 18 bases between the germline ends. The CDR3 has 15 amino acids. Germline V gene sequence: CDR1 LNHDA, CDR2 SQIVND (reference sequence). CDR3 DNA: TGTGCCAGTAGCCCTGGGGGGAGGGACACAGAGACCCAGTACTTC. It encodes CASSPGGRDTETQYF. Variable domain in full (rest from reference TRBV19 and TRBJ2-5): DGGITQSPKYLFRKEGQNVTLSCEQNLNHDAMYWYRQDPGQGLRLIYYSQIVNDFQKGDIAEGYSVSREKKESFPLTVTSAQKNPTAFYLCASSPGGRDTETQYFGPGTRLLVL.

DNA for the CDR3: TGTGCCAGCAGTGTGACTAGCGGGGGCCTCTACAATGAGCAGTTCTTC. Protein product: CASSVTSGGLYNEQFF. The V gene is TRBV28, the J gene TRBJ2-1; 12 positions agree with TRBD2. This CDR3 contains 16 residues. J was trimmed by 3 bases and V by 5 bases; bases with no gene match: 5. From germline, CDR1 is MDHEN and CDR2 SYDVKM.

The chain couples TRBV6-6 to TRBJ2-7; tentatively, D is TRBD2 (5 bases). Germline lookup yields CDR1 MNHNY and CDR2 SVGAGI (reference sequence). Trimming took off 2 bases at V and 6 bases at J, with 14 bases between the two ends. This CDR3 has 14 amino acids. Written as DNA, the CDR3 is TGTGCCAGCAGTTACGGTACTAGTAAAACCGAGCAGTACTTC. Protein: CASSYGTSKTEQYF.

The V call is TRBV6-1, the J call TRBJ1-2; D not resolved. The CDR3 has 15 residues. The V gene's germline CDR1 is MNHNS and CDR2 SASEGT. Trimming removed 0 bases at V and 4 bases at J, with 12 bases between. The CDR3 loop reads CASSEAVAESYGYTF. In DNA, the CDR3 is TGTGCCAGCAGTGAAGCAGTGGCGGAGAGCTATGGCTACACCTTC.

This clone was seen a single time. This chain uses TRBV29-1 with TRBJ1-5, with a possible D match to TRBD1 (5 bases). Between the trimmed V and J ends, which lost 7 bases and 6 bases, there was a span of 16 bases. The CDR3 is 13 residues long. CDR1 SQVTM and CDR2 ANQGSEA come from the germline V gene. CDR3 in amino acids: CSASPGMGQPQHF. Written as DNA, the CDR3 is TGCAGCGCCTCGCCAGGGATGGGTCAGCCCCAGCATTTT.

On this clone: One end of the junction is discordant with germline, which a read error may explain. J is TRBJ2-2 and V is TRBV6-1, with 8 bases fitting TRBD1. Germline V lookup: CDR1 MNHNS, CDR2 SASEGT. This CDR3 has 15 residues. The CDR3 is CASSEDRGNTGELFF. DNA of the CDR3: TGTGCCAGCAGCGAAGACAGGGGAAACACCGGGGAGCTGTTTTTT.

The gene calls are TRBV19 and TRBJ2-2; weak D call: TRBD2 (5 bases). The CDR3 consists of 15 residues. V shed 3 bases and J shed 6 bases, with 14 bases lying between them. Germline lookup yields CDR1 LNHDA and CDR2 SQIVND (reference sequence). The DNA for the CDR3 is TGTGCCAGTAGTATTTCTGGGAGCCCCCCCGGGGAGCTGTTTTTT. This encodes CASSISGSPPGELFF.

The chain recombines TRBV28 with TRBJ2-5; 8 bases are shared with TRBD1. The CDR3 loop spans 16 amino acids. V lost 5 bases and J lost 5; bases outside the gene matches: 13. CDR1 is MDHEN and CDR2 is SYDVKM in the germline V gene. This CDR3 is CASSLDRGWVRETQYF. The CDR3 region has the DNA TGTGCCAGCAGTCTAGACAGGGGATGGGTTAGGGAGACCCAGTACTTC.

V is TRBV6-2 or TRBV6-3 and J is TRBJ2-5; no clear D. The CDR3 spans 13 residues. With 5 bases removed from V and 5 bases from J, the gap between germline ends came to 12 bases. The germline V gene encodes CDR1 MNHEY and CDR2 SVGEGT. The CDR3 nucleotides are TGTGCCAGCAGTAAAGTGCCTCAGGAGACCCAGTACTTC. As protein: CASSKVPQETQYF.

The chain recombines TRBV7-3 with TRBJ2-5; TRBD2 might be the D (5 bases). This CDR3 spans 13 amino acids. CDR1 is SGHTA, CDR2 FQGTGA, per germline. Trimming took 3 bases from V and 5 from J, leaving 10 bases between them. For the CDR3, the DNA is TGTGCCAGCAGCTTGAGGGCGACGGAGACCCAGTACTTC. This codes for CASSLRATETQYF.

The chain carries TRBV10-1 and TRBJ1-3, with D tentatively TRBD1 (5 bases). The V gene's germline CDR1 is WNHNN and CDR2 SYGVQD (reference sequence). Trimming stripped 9 bases from V and 4 bases from J, with 13 bases between. The CDR3 totals 13 residues. In DNA form, the CDR3 reads TGCGCCAGTCGCGCCGACAGCGGAAACACCATATATTTT. Amino acid sequence: CASRADSGNTIYF.

This chain joins TRBV2 and TRBJ1-5; tentatively, D is TRBD1 (6 bases). The CDR3 extends over 13 amino acids. V shed 2 bases and J shed 7 bases, with 9 bases lying between them. Germline CDR1 and CDR2: SNHLY and FYNNEI. Here the CDR3 reads CASSEQGRQPQHF. CDR3 nucleotide sequence: TGTGCCAGCAGTGAACAGGGGCGGCAGCCCCAGCATTTT.

The chain couples TRBV28 to TRBJ2-5, with 7 bases lining up with TRBD1. The CDR3 consists of 16 residues. Unmatched junction bases numbered 9, after V lost 0 bases and J lost 5 bases. Germline V gene sequence: CDR1 MDHEN, CDR2 SYDVKM. The CDR3 coding sequence is TGTGCCAGCAGTTTATGGAAACAGGGGCGCGGGGAGACCCAGTACTTC. Encoded protein: CASSLWKQGRGETQYF.

The chain joins TRBV19 to TRBJ1-2, with D possibly being TRBD1 (5 bases). Trimming removed 1 base from V and 8 bases from J, with 11 bases in between. There are 13 residues in the CDR3. Germline CDR1 reads LNHDA; CDR2 reads SQIVND (reference sequence). CDR3 loop: CASSIGYGGGYTF. The CDR3 DNA reads TGTGCCAGTAGTATAGGATACGGGGGAGGCTACACCTTC.

V and J are TRBV6-5 and TRBJ2-1; tentatively, D is TRBD1 (6 bases). Deletions cut 9 bases from V and 0 bases from J, with 12 bases between. The CDR3 runs to 14 residues. In germline, CDR1 is MNHEY, CDR2 SVGAGI. CDR3 coding DNA: TGTGCCAGTTTTCAAGGGGGCTCCTACAATGAGCAGTTCTTC. This codes for CASFQGGSYNEQFF.

The V call is TRBV9, the J call TRBJ2-2, with TRBD2 matching 8 bases. V trimming: 4 bases; J trimming: 5 bases; junction bases outside the gene matches: 13. CDR3 length equals 17 residues. CDR1 SGDLS and CDR2 YYNGEE come from the germline V gene. As DNA, the CDR3 is TGTGCCAGCAGCCCCCACCCCAGCGGGAGAGAAACCGGGGAGCTGTTTTTT. This codes for CASSPHPSGRETGELFF.